The 12 T cell receptor beta chains below come from one sample, sequenced in a study of cytomegalovirus exposure and HLA in healthy donors. With 60 Vbeta and 13 Jbeta primers, the PCR was carried out. Clones were read by immunoSEQ multiplex PCR, and TCRdb kept only the in-frame ones, dropping some. Of around 100,000 clones in the sample, roughly 71% are singletons; the top ten hold 8.5% to 12%. The sample comprised PBMCs. The receptors derive from a man aged 50 to 60 in good health and CMV-seronegative.

The chain links TRBV28 to TRBJ1-1; a possible D gene is TRBD1 (5 bases). Germline lookup yields CDR1 MDHEN and CDR2 SYDVKM. V was pared by 3 bases and J by 5 bases, with 19 bases between. This CDR3 is 16 amino acids long. CDR3 nucleotides: TGTGCCAGCAGTTTGGGGTCGGTACAGGAGGGGACTGAAGCTTTCTTT. This sequence encodes CASSLGSVQEGTEAFF.

This clone was detected a few times. The CDR3 sequence is CASSLGRSSYEQYF. The CDR3 nucleotides read TGTGCCAGCAGCTTAGGAAGGAGTAGCTACGAGCAGTACTTC. The rearrangement links TRBV7-2 to TRBJ2-7; D remains ambiguous. Trimming cost V 1 base and J 3 bases, with 10 bases left between them. Germline CDR1 is SGHTA and CDR2 is FQGNSA. The CDR3 sequence is 14 residues long.

The chain recombines TRBV29-1 with TRBJ2-7, with D tentatively TRBD2 (5 bases). This CDR3 spans 15 amino acids. V shed 0 bases and J shed 2 bases, with 14 bases lying between them. Germline assignment: CDR1 SQVTM and CDR2 ANQGSEA. The CDR3 nucleotides read TGCAGCGTTGAAGATGCTCAGCGGAGCCCCTACGAGCAGTACTTC. Its protein product is CSVEDAQRSPYEQYF.

V and J are TRBV21-1 and TRBJ2-5; TRBD2 is the table's D call and was not checked against the DNA. TRBV21-1 is an annotated pseudogene. The CDR3 consists of 15 residues. CDR3 residues: CASSKPSGGQETQYF. The CDR3 nucleotides are TGTGCCAGCAGCAAACCTAGCGGGGGTCAAGAGACCCAGTACTTC.

The CDR3 sequence: CASGDSTEAFF. The CDR3 region has the DNA TGTGCCAGCGGAGACTCCACTGAAGCTTTCTTT. The V call is TRBV7-9, the J call TRBJ1-1; D uncertain. The V gene lost 8 bases and the J gene lost 4 bases, with 8 bases spanning the gap. The CDR3 has 11 residues. CDR1 is SEHNR, CDR2 FQNEAQ, per germline (reference sequence).

This rearrangement joins TRBV9 to TRBJ1-6; possible D gene TRBD1, 6 bases. V gave up 0 bases and J gave up 4 bases, with 8 bases separating them. The CDR3 extends over 15 amino acids. Germline lookup yields CDR1 SGDLS and CDR2 YYNGEE. This CDR3 reads CASSVDQGYNSPLHF. Here the CDR3 DNA reads TGTGCCAGCAGCGTAGATCAGGGGTATAATTCACCCCTCCACTTT.

The chain carries TRBV27 and TRBJ1-4; D unresolved. Germline V gene lookup returns CDR1 MNHEY and CDR2 SMNVEV (reference sequence). V lost 2 bases, J lost 8 bases, and 12 bases lay in between. This CDR3 spans 14 amino acids. The CDR3: CASSLNGLVEKLFF. The DNA of the CDR3 is TGTGCCAGCAGTTTAAACGGTCTAGTGGAAAAACTGTTTTTT.

This clone was observed once. The chain employs TRBV15 and TRBJ1-2; D is possibly TRBD1 (6 bases). CDR1 and CDR2 from the germline V gene are LNHNV and YYDKDF (reference sequence). The V gene lost 3 bases and the J gene lost 8 bases, with 19 bases spanning the gap. The CDR3 contains 15 residues. CDR3 loop: CATSSRRGGSGGYTF. DNA for the CDR3: TGTGCCACCAGCAGCCGGAGGGGGGGCTCTGGGGGCTACACCTTC.

For this clone: At one of its ends the junction is not consistent with the germline gene, which may arise from a read error. J is TRBJ1-2 and V is TRBV2, with 8 bases that match TRBD1. Germline V gene data show CDR1 as SNHLY and CDR2 as FYNNEI. The CDR3 spans 13 residues. The CDR3, as DNA: TGTGCCAGCAGTGTGGAGACAGGGGATGGCTATACCTTC. Translated, it gives CASSVETGDGYTF.

This clone has only a few counts. CDR3 residues: CASRAGSSTDTQYF. Written as DNA, the CDR3 is TGTGCCAGCAGGGCAGGATCCAGCACAGATACGCAGTATTTT. The chain has TRBV2 and TRBJ2-3, with no clear D. V gave up 6 bases and J gave up 0 bases, with 10 bases separating them. CDR3 size: 14 residues. CDR1 and CDR2 from the germline V gene are SNHLY and FYNNEI.

This clone was counted between two and nine times. The V call is TRBV6-6, the J call TRBJ1-5; D remains unclear. V lost 0 bases, J lost 0 bases, and 6 bases lay in between. This CDR3 has 15 residues. Germline V lookup: CDR1 MNHNY, CDR2 SVGAGI (reference sequence). The CDR3 protein is CASSYSQYSNQPQHF. The CDR3 DNA follows: TGTGCCAGCAGTTACTCTCAGTATAGCAATCAGCCCCAGCATTTT.

V usage is TRBV5-4 and J usage is TRBJ2-7, with D unclear. The CDR3 consists of 16 residues. The germline gives CDR1 SGHNT, CDR2 YYREEE (reference sequence). Between the trimmed V and J ends, which lost 1 base and 4 bases, there was a span of 18 bases. For the CDR3, the DNA is TGTGCCAGCAGCTTGTCTGAGTCAGAGGAAAGATACGAGCAGTACTTC. It yields the protein CASSLSESEERYEQYF.